This T cell receptor beta chain was sequenced in a study of metastatic and nonmetastatic thyroid tumors. The CDR3 has 15 residues. V was cut by 7 bases and J by 0 bases, with 15 bases left in between. Per the germline V gene, CDR1 is KGHDR and CDR2 is SFDVKD. TCRdb re-clonotyped the PCR reads via MiXCR. The sample comprises some 41,000 clones, around 2.9% of which are singletons, and more than 7.5% rests with the top ten. Before thyroid surgery, none of the patients had received any treatment. The V and J genes are TRBV24-1 and TRBJ2-7; D is undetermined. Sequenced material: blood. This receptor was identified in a female donor with papillary thyroid cancer or a benign thyroid nodule (not recorded which). Some clones in this sample may be carry-over from other donors' samples. CDR3 bases: TGTGCCACCAGGTCGTTGAAGGACCTCTCCTACGAGCAGTACTTC. Protein: CATRSLKDLSYEQYF.